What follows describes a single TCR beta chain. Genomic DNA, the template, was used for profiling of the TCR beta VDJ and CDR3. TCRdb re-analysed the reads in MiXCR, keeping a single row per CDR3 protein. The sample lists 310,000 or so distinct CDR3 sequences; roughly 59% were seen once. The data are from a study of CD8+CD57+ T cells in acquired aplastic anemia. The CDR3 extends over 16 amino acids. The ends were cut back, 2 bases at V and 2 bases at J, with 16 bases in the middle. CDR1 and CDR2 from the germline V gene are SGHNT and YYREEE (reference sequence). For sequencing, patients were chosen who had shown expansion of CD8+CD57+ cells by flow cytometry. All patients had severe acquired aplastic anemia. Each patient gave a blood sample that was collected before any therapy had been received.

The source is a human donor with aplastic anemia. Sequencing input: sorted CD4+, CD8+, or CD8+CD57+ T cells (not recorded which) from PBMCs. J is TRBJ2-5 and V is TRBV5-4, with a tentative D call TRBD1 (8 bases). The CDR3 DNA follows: TGTGCCAGCAGCTTAGGACAGGGAGGGGGTCAAGAGACCCAGTACTTC. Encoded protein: CASSLGQGGGQETQYF.